Listed below are T cell receptor beta chains from one sample, sequenced in a study of spatial heterogeneity in lung cancer. Using its own MiXCR run on the 5' RACE reads, TCRdb lists one record per CDR3 protein. The sample yields 12,000 to 15,000 distinct CDR3 sequences, almost 8% seen once. The sample was PBMCs, taken at surgery. These receptors were collected from a female donor with early-stage non-small cell lung cancer. The CDR3 runs from the conserved cysteine through the conserved F or W. Fields, in order: V gene, clone size, CDR3 protein. The size of a clone is reported for some rows only, either as once, few or many, or as a class for expanded clones.

V: TRBV14; size: medium-sized; CDR3: CASSLRQGSEKLFF
V: TRBV14; size: few; CDR3: CASSQESGFYEQYF
V: TRBV9; size: many; CDR3: CASSGTSAFSYEQYF
V: TRBV18; size: few; CDR3: CASSPDRGIPMNTEAFF
V: TRBV6-5; size: many; CDR3: CASSYTGGADTQYF
V: TRBV7-2; size: many; CDR3: CASSSGGASRYYGYTF
V: TRBV18; size: many; CDR3: CASSDRERNEAFF
V: TRBV5-1; size: many; CDR3: CASSPWTGSNEKLFF
V: TRBV6-1; size: many; CDR3: CASRGQGANTGELFF
V: TRBV20-1; size: many; CDR3: CSARDPSGPTDTQYF
V: TRBV5-1; size: many; CDR3: CASSLRGQAGPNEKLFF
V: TRBV7-2; size: NA; CDR3: CASSYLPQETQYF
V: TRBV14; size: few; CDR3: CASRPTGLNTGELFF
V: TRBV5-1; size: many; CDR3: CASSYYRDRSSYEQYF
V: TRBV10-2; size: many; CDR3: CASSESSGSSYEQYF
V: TRBV7-2; size: few; CDR3: CASSFGEAQYF
V: TRBV20-1; size: NA; CDR3: CSARAGAWGNQPQHF
V: TRBV18; size: many; CDR3: CASSPLRSGKGNHNSPLHF
V: TRBV12-3/TRBV12-4; size: medium-sized; CDR3: CASTTAIAGGPEDTQYF
V: TRBV9; size: many; CDR3: CASSVLPAGSGELFF
V: TRBV11-1; size: many; CDR3: CASSQPGTGKNYGYTF
V: TRBV29-1; size: medium-sized; CDR3: CSVGRTNEAFF
V: TRBV6-5; size: many; CDR3: CASSYFGTSLGYTF
V: TRBV11-2; size: many; CDR3: CASSLSGVRSTGELFF
V: TRBV14; size: many; CDR3: CASSPTGTARQGGNQPQHF
V: TRBV28; size: medium-sized; CDR3: CASSGSSGVYTDTQYF
V: TRBV5-4; size: many; CDR3: CASSPWTGGVKNIQYF
V: TRBV20-1; size: NA; CDR3: CSAIPGPSPYEQYF
V: TRBV2; size: many; CDR3: CASSAPYGSYNEQFF
V: TRBV27; size: few; CDR3: CASSLISGNQPQHF
V: TRBV6-5; size: NA; CDR3: CATLSGGRAYEQYF
V: TRBV20-1; size: many; CDR3: CSARDIGQGIAEAFF
V: TRBV28; size: many; CDR3: CASSSPYWTSGTPSVTDTQYF
V: TRBV20-1; size: many; CDR3: CSARFLAGSSYNEQFF
V: TRBV9; size: many; CDR3: CASSVGAPNYGYTF
V: TRBV30; size: many; CDR3: CAWSLGGNEAFF
V: TRBV5-1; size: NA; CDR3: CASRPWDSGRAENNEQFF
V: TRBV28; size: many; CDR3: CASSLGQEDYEQYF
V: TRBV7-2; size: medium-sized; CDR3: CASSLGVMGNQPQHF
V: TRBV7-2; size: NA; CDR3: CASSPGGVRSGYTF
V: TRBV6-5; size: many; CDR3: CASSYSRAGQPQHF
V: TRBV28; size: many; CDR3: CASSTYKSSYEQYF
V: TRBV9; size: many; CDR3: CASSLHSRGSYNEQFF
V: TRBV3-1; size: many; CDR3: CASSPGLASAYEQYF
V: TRBV6-5; size: many; CDR3: CASSFQGTSGGELFF
V: TRBV29-1; size: many; CDR3: CSVAASGAEKLFF
V: TRBV4-2; size: NA; CDR3: CASSQDAGAYSNQPQHF
V: TRBV6-2/TRBV6-3; size: many; CDR3: CASSWGVPMNTEAFF
V: TRBV5-1; size: many; CDR3: CASSQGDGDEQYF
V: TRBV2; size: many; CDR3: CASSDRQGSTEAFF
V: TRBV5-5; size: many; CDR3: CASSYREGERNEQFF
V: TRBV5-1; size: few; CDR3: CASSLNNRGSYDGYTF
V: TRBV5-4; size: many; CDR3: CASSPDREGQQYF
V: TRBV6-5; size: many; CDR3: CASKQGYPPTYEQYF
V: TRBV29-1; size: NA; CDR3: CSVEIQADTQYF
V: TRBV2; size: NA; CDR3: CASSLVGPQHF
V: TRBV10-2; size: few; CDR3: CASSDGQGVSETQYF
V: TRBV5-1; size: many; CDR3: CASTGEGHSYEQYF
V: TRBV5-1; size: many; CDR3: CASSLDGYEQYF
V: TRBV5-1; size: few; CDR3: CASSLLSSGNNEQFF